The entry below describes one T cell receptor beta chain. MiXCR, run by TCRdb on the 5' RACE reads, gives a single entry per CDR3 protein. The repertoire has 350,000 to 500,000 distinct CDR3 sequences, 18% of them found once; the top ten carry around 12%. With 4 bases removed from V and 2 bases from J, the gap between germline ends came to 21 bases. This CDR3 contains 17 residues. The V gene's germline CDR1 is LNHNV and CDR2 YYDKDF (reference sequence). This record comes from a study of identical twins. The receptor's source is a man aged 50-59 years in good health. The sample consisted of naive T cells sorted from blood. The chain recombines TRBV15 with TRBJ2-7, with D perhaps TRBD1 or TRBD2 (5 bases each). CDR3 residues: CATSNPARGETAYEQYF. The DNA of the CDR3 is TGTGCCACCAGCAACCCGGCCCGGGGCGAGACAGCCTACGAGCAGTACTTC. Using reference TRBV15 and TRBJ2-7 for the parts outside the CDR3, the full variable domain is DAMVIQNPRYQVTQFGKPVTLSCSQTLNHNVMYWYQQKSSQAPKLLFHYYDKDFNNEADTPDNFQSRRPNTSFCFLDIRSPGLGDTAMYLCATSNPARGETAYEQYFGPGTRLTVT.